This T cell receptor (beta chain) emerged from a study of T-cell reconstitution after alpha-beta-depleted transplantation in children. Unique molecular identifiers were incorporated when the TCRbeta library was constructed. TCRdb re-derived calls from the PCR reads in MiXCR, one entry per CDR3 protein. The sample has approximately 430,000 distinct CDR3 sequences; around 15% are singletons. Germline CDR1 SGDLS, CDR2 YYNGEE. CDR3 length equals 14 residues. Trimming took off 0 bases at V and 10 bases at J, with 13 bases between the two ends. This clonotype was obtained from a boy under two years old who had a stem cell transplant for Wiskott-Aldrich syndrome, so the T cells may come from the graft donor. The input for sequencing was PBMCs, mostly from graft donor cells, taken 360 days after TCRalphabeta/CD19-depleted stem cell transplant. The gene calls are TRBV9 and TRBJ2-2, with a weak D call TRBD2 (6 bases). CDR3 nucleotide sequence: TGTGCCAGCAGCGTAGCCCCGTGGCGGGAGGAGCTGTTTTTT. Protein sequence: CASSVAPWREELFF.